The 21 T cell receptor beta chains below all came from one sample that was sequenced in a study of blood T cell repertoires in COVID-19. TCRdb's table, derived via immunoSEQ multiplex PCR, lists solely in-frame clones and lacks some. The table has about 170,000 clones, more than 65% seen once. Sequencing input: peripheral blood. All receptors derive from a woman older than 75 with active or convalescent COVID-19.

V and J are TRBV7-3 and TRBJ1-2; D call uncertain. The germline gives CDR1 SGHTA, CDR2 FQGTGA. The CDR3 length is 13 residues. V gave up 3 bases and J gave up 1 base, with 6 bases separating them. The CDR3 region is CASSLSVNYGYTF. As DNA, the CDR3 is TGTGCCAGCAGCTTGTCAGTTAACTATGGCTACACCTTC.

The rearrangement links TRBV5-1 to TRBJ2-1; 11 bases line up with TRBD2. The CDR3 sequence is 17 residues long. Germline V gene data show CDR1 as SGHRS and CDR2 as YFSETQ. Losses at the gene ends were 4 bases for V and 4 bases for J; bases not matched to a gene: 10. CDR3 loop: CASSLRLVAGGYNEQFF. Written as DNA, the CDR3 is TGCGCCAGCAGCCTAAGACTAGTAGCGGGAGGGTACAATGAGCAGTTCTTC.

The chain carries TRBV2 and TRBJ2-1, with 7 nucleotides matching TRBD2. This CDR3 is 14 amino acids long. V lost 8 bases to trimming and J lost 6 bases; unmatched junction nucleotides: 10. CDR1 is SNHLY and CDR2 is FYNNEI in the germline V gene. CDR3 bases: TGTGCCAGCGGAAGTCGACTAGCCACCAATGAGCAGTTCTTC. Translated: CASGSRLATNEQFF.

This clone was detected once. The gene calls are TRBV28 and TRBJ1-2, with 10 bases identical to TRBD1. The germline V gene encodes CDR1 MDHEN and CDR2 SYDVKM. The J segment lost 1 base and the V segment lost 6 bases, leaving 8 bases of the junction unmatched. The CDR3 contains 16 residues. CDR3 in DNA: TGTGCCAGCAGACCGACAGGGGGCCGGCGTAACTATGGCTACACCTTC. Its translation is CASRPTGGRRNYGYTF.

The gene calls are TRBV19 and TRBJ1-2; no clear D. The germline V gene has CDR1 LNHDA and CDR2 SQIVND (reference sequence). Trimming removed 2 bases at V and 4 bases at J, with 11 bases between. The CDR3 consists of 14 residues. CDR3 sequence: CASSIKADIYGYTF. As DNA, the CDR3 is TGTGCCAGTAGTATAAAGGCAGACATCTATGGCTACACCTTC.

This clone was counted a single time. The chain combines TRBV28 with TRBJ1-4; unclear D gene. Germline CDR1 is MDHEN and CDR2 is SYDVKM. V was cut by 6 bases and J by 0 bases, with 5 bases left in between. The CDR3 is 13 amino acids. In DNA, the CDR3 is TGTGCCAGCAGCCGAGCAACTAATGAAAAACTGTTTTTT. Translating it yields CASSRATNEKLFF.

The chain employs TRBV10-3 and TRBJ1-4, with D perhaps matching TRBD1 (6 bases). V lost 6 bases and J 0 bases, leaving 11 bases between the germline ends. The V gene's germline CDR1 is ENHRY and CDR2 SYGVKD. The CDR3 is 15 residues long. The CDR3 region has the DNA TGTGCCATCAGACAGGGAACTGCAACTAATGAAAAACTGTTTTTT. Translating it yields CAIRQGTATNEKLFF.

The gene calls are TRBV27 and TRBJ1-2, with 8 bases that match TRBD1. The CDR3 is 16 residues long. V lost 5 bases, J lost 4 bases, and 12 bases stayed unmatched. Germline assignment: CDR1 MNHEY and CDR2 SMNVEV (reference sequence). CDR3 nucleotide sequence: TGTGCCAGCAGTACTTCAGGGGGCAGGTATAGCTATGGCTACACCTTC. Residues: CASSTSGGRYSYGYTF.

V usage is TRBV6-5 and J usage is TRBJ2-1; 10 positions match TRBD2. The germline CDR1 and CDR2 sequences are MNHEY and SVGAGI. CDR3 length equals 15 residues. V shed 6 bases, J shed 2 bases, and the junction held 4 bases outside the gene matches. The CDR3 DNA sequence: TGTGCCAGCAGCCGACTAGCGGGCACCTACAATGAGCAGTTCTTC. As protein: CASSRLAGTYNEQFF.

The CDR3 region has the DNA TGCGCCAGCAGCCAGAGACAGGGAATGAACACTGAAGCTTTCTTT. Translating gives CASSQRQGMNTEAFF. The rearrangement links TRBV4-1 to TRBJ1-1; 7 bases fit TRBD1. J gave up 0 bases and V 3 bases, and 4 bases lay outside the gene matches. The CDR3 contains 15 residues. The V gene's germline CDR1 is MGHRA and CDR2 YSYEKL.

The chain couples TRBV3-1 (or the pseudogene TRBV3-2) to TRBJ2-1, with D maybe TRBD2 (6 bases). This CDR3 has 14 amino acids. Germline lookup yields CDR1 LGHDT and CDR2 YNNKEL (reference sequence). The germline V and J ends were trimmed by 4 bases and 10 bases, with 17 bases remaining between them. The CDR3 loop is CASSRLPAGQEQFF. For the CDR3, the DNA is TGTGCCAGCAGCCGCCTGCCAGCGGGCCAAGAGCAGTTCTTC.

In its sample, this clone was seen a few times. V gene TRBV6-5 combines with J gene TRBJ1-1; the D is unclear. CDR1 is MNHEY, CDR2 SVGAGI, per germline. This CDR3 region has 13 residues. V was cut by 3 bases and J by 5 bases, with 10 bases left in between. The CDR3 protein is CASSYRAGTEAFF. The CDR3 nucleotides are TGTGCCAGCAGTTATAGGGCGGGGACTGAAGCTTTCTTT.

Comments on this clone: Distinct nucleotide sequences in the sample also encode this CDR3. The chain links TRBV19 to TRBJ1-6; the D gene is possibly TRBD1 (6 bases). The germline V gene has CDR1 LNHDA and CDR2 SQIVND (reference sequence). The length of the CDR3 is 14 residues. The V end lost 9 bases, the J end lost 6 bases, and 15 bases lay between the germline ends. CDR3 loop: CASKTQGSNSPLHF. The CDR3, as DNA: TGTGCCAGCAAGACACAGGGTAGTAATTCACCCCTCCACTTT.

The V gene is TRBV19, the J gene TRBJ1-5, with TRBD1 as a possible D gene (6 bases). Trimming took off 8 bases at V and 0 bases at J, with 8 bases between the two ends. CDR3 length: 13 residues. Germline V lookup: CDR1 LNHDA, CDR2 SQIVND (reference sequence). This CDR3 is CASQGLSNQPQHF. CDR3 nucleotide sequence: TGTGCCAGTCAGGGGCTTAGCAATCAGCCCCAGCATTTT.

V usage is TRBV2 and J usage is TRBJ2-2; D is uncertain. V gave up 7 bases and J gave up 5 bases, with 14 bases separating them. The CDR3 consists of 14 residues. Germline CDR1 SNHLY, CDR2 FYNNEI. Here the CDR3 DNA reads TGTGCCAGCACCCGAGTCTCTGTAACCGGGGAGCTGTTTTTT. Translated, it gives CASTRVSVTGELFF.

This clone has only a few counts. The gene calls are TRBV6-1 and TRBJ2-3, with D hard to call. This CDR3 is built from 16 residues. Between the trimmed V and J ends, which lost 1 base and 2 bases, there was a span of 13 bases. Germline CDR1 is MNHNS and CDR2 is SASEGT. CDR3 sequence (DNA): TGTGCCAGCAGTGAAGTGGCTAGATATCCCACAGATACGCAGTATTTT. Its translation is CASSEVARYPTDTQYF.

V gene TRBV7-9 combines with J gene TRBJ2-7; D call uncertain. Germline V gives CDR1 SEHNR, CDR2 FQNEAQ (reference sequence). This CDR3 has 12 amino acids. Trimming cost V 5 bases and J 6 bases, with 11 bases left between them. In DNA, the CDR3 is TGTGCCAGCAGCCCCACCCCAGGCGAGCAGTACTTC. This codes for CASSPTPGEQYF.

The V gene is TRBV27, the J gene TRBJ2-1, with unresolved D. CDR1 MNHEY and CDR2 SMNVEV come from the germline V gene (reference sequence). The V end was cut by 2 bases, the J end by 3 bases, with 8 bases between. The CDR3 totals 14 residues. The CDR3 nucleotides are TGTGCCAGCAGTTTAAACATATTCTACAATGAGCAGTTCTTC. This codes for CASSLNIFYNEQFF.

The chain links TRBV7-9 to TRBJ2-1; 10 bases are a match to TRBD2. CDR3 length: 16 amino acids. The trim removed 4 bases at V and 5 bases at J, leaving 8 bases unmatched. Germline V CDR1 and CDR2: SEHNR, FQNEAQ (reference sequence). In DNA, the CDR3 is TGTGCCAGCAGCTCCCCCGGACTAGCGGCCCACAATGAGCAGTTCTTC. This encodes CASSSPGLAAHNEQFF.

This chain uses TRBV29-1 with TRBJ1-2; tentatively, D is TRBD1 (5 bases). The ends were cut back, 3 bases at V and 3 bases at J, with 11 bases in the middle. Germline-derived CDR1 and CDR2 are SQVTM and ANQGSEA. The CDR3 has 13 amino acids. The CDR3 spells CSVDLTGYYGYTF. CDR3 sequence (DNA): TGCAGCGTTGATCTTACAGGCTACTATGGCTACACCTTC.

J is TRBJ2-5 and V is TRBV11-2; TRBD2 might be the D (5 bases). V lost 0 bases and J lost 5, with 16 bases in between. This CDR3 has 16 amino acids. From germline, CDR1 is SGHAT and CDR2 FQNNGV. This chain's CDR3 is CASSLDPRVVRETQYF. DNA for the CDR3: TGTGCCAGCAGCTTAGATCCGCGGGTGGTCAGGGAGACCCAGTACTTC.